This T cell receptor beta chain was identified during a study of T cells after yellow fever vaccination. Findings and caveats of the study: Detected again after the booster were most primary-vaccination clones, at approximately 95% CD4 and 70% to 90% CD8. The secondary response peaked faster, at day 5 versus 15, but was weaker.

This clonotype has ten or more counts. Its target is unknown. Deletions cut 1 base from V and 1 base from J, with 4 bases between. This CDR3 has 13 residues. Germline V gene sequence: CDR1 LGHNA, CDR2 YSLEER. One entry per CDR3 protein results from TCRdb running MiXCR on the 5' RACE reads. The sample shows 300,000 to 450,000 distinct CDR3 sequences, 7% to 9% of them seen only once. This specimen was PBMCs, taken more than 40 days after the first yellow fever vaccination. This receptor was identified in a man aged 18 to 30 who received the YFV17D yellow fever vaccine. The chain has TRBV4-3 and TRBJ1-1; D gene unclear. CDR3 nucleotide sequence: TGCGCCAGCAGCCAAGCCGGGAACACTGAAGCTTTCTTT. Translated: CASSQAGNTEAFF.